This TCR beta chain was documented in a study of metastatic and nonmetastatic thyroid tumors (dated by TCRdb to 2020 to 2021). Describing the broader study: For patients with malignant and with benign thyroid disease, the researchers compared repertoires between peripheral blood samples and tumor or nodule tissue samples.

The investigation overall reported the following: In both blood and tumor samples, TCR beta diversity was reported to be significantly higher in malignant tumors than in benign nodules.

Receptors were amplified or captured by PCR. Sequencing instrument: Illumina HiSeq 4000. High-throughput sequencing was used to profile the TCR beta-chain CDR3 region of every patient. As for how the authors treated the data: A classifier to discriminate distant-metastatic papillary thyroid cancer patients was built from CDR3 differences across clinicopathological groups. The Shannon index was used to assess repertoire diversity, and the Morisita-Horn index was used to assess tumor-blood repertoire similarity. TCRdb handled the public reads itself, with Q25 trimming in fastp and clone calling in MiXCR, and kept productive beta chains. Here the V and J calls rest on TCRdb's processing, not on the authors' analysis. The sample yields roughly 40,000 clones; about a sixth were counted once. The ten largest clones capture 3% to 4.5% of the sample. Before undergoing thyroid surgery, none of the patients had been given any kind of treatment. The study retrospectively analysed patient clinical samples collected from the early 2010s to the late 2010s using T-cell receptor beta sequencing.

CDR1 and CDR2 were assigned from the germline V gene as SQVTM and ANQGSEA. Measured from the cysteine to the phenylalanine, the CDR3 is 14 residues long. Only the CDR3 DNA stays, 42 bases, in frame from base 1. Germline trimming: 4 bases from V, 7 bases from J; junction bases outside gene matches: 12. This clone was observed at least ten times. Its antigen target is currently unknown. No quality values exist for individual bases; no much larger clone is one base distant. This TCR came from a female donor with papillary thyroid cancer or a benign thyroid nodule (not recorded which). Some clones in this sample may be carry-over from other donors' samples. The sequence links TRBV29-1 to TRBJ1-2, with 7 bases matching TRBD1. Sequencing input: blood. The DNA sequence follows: TGCAGCGTTGTATCGGGACAGTCTTTAAGTGGCTACACCTTC. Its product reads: CSVVSGQSLSGYTF.